This TCR beta chain came from a study of control samples from healthy donors and cancer patients. Here immunoSEQ multiplex PCR was the method, and the copy in TCRdb shows in-frame clones only, minus some. This table has over 100,000 clones, 80% to 95% appearing once. This clonotype was sampled from a woman between 50 and 59 years old in good health. Material: blood.

The CDR3 coding sequence is TGTGCCAGCTCACGGGGACTTCAAGAGACCCAGTACTTC. It translates to CASSRGLQETQYF. V gene TRBV18 combines with J gene TRBJ2-5, with D maybe TRBD2 (6 bases). Trimming shortened V by 4 bases and J by 2 bases, and 8 bases separated the two germline ends. The CDR3 is 13 amino acids. Germline V gives CDR1 KGHSH, CDR2 LQKENI.